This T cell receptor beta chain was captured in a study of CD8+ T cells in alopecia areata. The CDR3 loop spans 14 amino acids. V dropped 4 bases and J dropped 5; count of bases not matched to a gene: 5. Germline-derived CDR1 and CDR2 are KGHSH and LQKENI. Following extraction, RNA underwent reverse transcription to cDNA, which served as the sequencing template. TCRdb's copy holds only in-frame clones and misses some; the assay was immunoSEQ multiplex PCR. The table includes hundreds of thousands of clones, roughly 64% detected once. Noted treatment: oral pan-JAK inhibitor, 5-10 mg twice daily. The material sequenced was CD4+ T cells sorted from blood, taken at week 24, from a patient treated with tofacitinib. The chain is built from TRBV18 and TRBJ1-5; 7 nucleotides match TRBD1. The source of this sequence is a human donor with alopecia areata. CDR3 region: CASSLQGGDQPQHF. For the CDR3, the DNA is TGTGCCAGCTCACTCCAGGGGGGGGATCAGCCCCAGCATTTT.